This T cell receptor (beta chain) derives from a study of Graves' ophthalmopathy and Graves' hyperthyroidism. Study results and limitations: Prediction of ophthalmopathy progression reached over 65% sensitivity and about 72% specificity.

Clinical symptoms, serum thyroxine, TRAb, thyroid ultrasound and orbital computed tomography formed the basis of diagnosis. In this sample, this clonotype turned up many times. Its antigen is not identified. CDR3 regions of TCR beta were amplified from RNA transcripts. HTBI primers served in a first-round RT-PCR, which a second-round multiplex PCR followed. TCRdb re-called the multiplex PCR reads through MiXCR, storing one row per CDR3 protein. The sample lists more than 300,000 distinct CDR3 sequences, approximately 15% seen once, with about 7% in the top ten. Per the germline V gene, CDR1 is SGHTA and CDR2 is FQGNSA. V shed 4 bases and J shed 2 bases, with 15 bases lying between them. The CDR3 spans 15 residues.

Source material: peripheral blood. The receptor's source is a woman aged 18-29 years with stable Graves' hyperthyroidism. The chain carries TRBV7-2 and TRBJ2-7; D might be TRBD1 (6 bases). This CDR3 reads CASSSDRDTTYEQYF. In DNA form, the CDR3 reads TGTGCCAGCAGCTCCGACCGGGACACCACCTACGAGCAGTACTTC.